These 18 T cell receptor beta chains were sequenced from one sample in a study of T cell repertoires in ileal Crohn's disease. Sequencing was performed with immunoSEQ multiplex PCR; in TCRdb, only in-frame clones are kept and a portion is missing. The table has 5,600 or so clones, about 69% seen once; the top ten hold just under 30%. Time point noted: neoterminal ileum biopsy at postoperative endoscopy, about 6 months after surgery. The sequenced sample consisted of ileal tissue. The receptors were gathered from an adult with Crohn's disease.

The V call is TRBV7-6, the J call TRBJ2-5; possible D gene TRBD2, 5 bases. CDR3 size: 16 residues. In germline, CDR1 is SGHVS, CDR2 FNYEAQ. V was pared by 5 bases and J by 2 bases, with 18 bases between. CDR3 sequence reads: CASSPASTTSQETQYF. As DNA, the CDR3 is TGTGCCAGCAGCCCCGCTAGCACTACCTCACAAGAGACCCAGTACTTC.

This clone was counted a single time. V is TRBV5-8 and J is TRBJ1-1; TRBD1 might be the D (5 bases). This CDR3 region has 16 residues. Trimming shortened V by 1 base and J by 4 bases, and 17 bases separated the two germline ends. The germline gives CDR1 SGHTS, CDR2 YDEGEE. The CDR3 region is CASSLWVAGFSTEAFF. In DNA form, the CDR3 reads TGTGCCAGCAGCTTGTGGGTGGCAGGGTTTTCCACTGAAGCTTTCTTT.

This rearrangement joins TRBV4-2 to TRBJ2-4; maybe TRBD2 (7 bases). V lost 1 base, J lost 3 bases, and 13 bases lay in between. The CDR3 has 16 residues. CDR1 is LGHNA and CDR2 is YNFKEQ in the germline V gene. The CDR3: CASSQGTGGGKNIQYF. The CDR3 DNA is TGTGCCAGCAGCCAAGGGACGGGGGGCGGCAAAAACATTCAGTACTTC.

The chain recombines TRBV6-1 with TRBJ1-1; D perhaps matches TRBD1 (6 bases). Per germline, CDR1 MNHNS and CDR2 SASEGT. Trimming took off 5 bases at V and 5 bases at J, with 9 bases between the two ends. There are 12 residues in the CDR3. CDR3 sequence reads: CASSLTGTEAFF. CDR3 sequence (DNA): TGTGCCAGCAGTCTGACAGGTACTGAAGCTTTCTTT.

The CDR3 DNA reads TGTGCCAGCGAACTGGGGCCTAAGGTGTCGCAGTACTTC. It is translated as CASELGPKVSQYF. J is TRBJ2-5 and V is TRBV2; D is possibly TRBD1 (5 bases). The germline V and J ends were trimmed by 8 bases and 11 bases, with 21 bases remaining between them. Germline V lookup: CDR1 SNHLY, CDR2 FYNNEI. The CDR3 has 13 residues.

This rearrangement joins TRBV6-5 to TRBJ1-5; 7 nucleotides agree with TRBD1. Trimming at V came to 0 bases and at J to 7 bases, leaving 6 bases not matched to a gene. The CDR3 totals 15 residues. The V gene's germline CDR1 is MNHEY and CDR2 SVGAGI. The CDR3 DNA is TGTGCCAGCAGTTACTCGTACAGGGGCGGCCAGCCCCAGCATTTT. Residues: CASSYSYRGGQPQHF.

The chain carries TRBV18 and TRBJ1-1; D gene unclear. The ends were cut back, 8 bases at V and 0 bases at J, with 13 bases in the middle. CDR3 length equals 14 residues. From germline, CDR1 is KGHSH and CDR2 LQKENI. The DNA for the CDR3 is TGTGCCAGCACTTCACTATCCATGAACACTGAAGCTTTCTTT. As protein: CASTSLSMNTEAFF.

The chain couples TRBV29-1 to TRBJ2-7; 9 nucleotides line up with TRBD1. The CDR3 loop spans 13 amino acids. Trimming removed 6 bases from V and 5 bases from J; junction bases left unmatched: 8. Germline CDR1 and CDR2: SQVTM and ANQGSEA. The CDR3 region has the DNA TGCAGCGTCACGGGACAGGGTGGCGACGAGCAGTACTTC. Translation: CSVTGQGGDEQYF.

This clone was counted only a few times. CDR3: CASSHRTSAATEAFF. CDR3 sequence (DNA): TGCGCCAGCAGCCACCGAACATCGGCGGCCACTGAAGCTTTCTTT. The chain uses TRBV4-1 and TRBJ1-1; no firm D call. The CDR3 runs to 15 residues. V lost 3 bases and J 4 bases, leaving 15 bases between the germline ends. CDR1 and CDR2 from the germline V gene are MGHRA and YSYEKL.

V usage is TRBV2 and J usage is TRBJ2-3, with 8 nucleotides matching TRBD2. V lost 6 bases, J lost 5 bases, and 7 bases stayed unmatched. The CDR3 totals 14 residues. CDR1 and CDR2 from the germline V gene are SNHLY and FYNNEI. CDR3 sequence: CASRWTSTGDTQYF. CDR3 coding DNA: TGTGCCAGCAGATGGACTAGCACGGGAGATACGCAGTATTTT.

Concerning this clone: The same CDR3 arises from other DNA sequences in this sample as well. DNA for the CDR3: TGTGCCAGCAGCTTATCCCAGGGGGGTGGCTACACCTTC. This encodes CASSLSQGGGYTF. V is TRBV7-3 and J is TRBJ1-2, with 7 bases identical to TRBD1. Looked up from germline, CDR1 is SGHTA and CDR2 is FQGTGA. J was trimmed by 7 bases and V by 2 bases; bases with no gene match: 4. The CDR3 consists of 13 residues.

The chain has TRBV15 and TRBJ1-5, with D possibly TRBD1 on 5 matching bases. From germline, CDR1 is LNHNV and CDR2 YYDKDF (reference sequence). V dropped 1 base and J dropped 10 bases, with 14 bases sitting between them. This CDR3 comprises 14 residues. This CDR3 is CATSRGAGRDPQHF. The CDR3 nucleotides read TGTGCCACCAGCAGAGGGGCAGGGAGGGATCCCCAGCATTTT.

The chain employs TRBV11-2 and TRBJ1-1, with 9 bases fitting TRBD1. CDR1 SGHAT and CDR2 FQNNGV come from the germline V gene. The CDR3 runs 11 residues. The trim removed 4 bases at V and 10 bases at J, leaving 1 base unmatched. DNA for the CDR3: TGTGCCAGCAGCTCGGGACAGGGAGCTTTCTTT. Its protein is CASSSGQGAFF. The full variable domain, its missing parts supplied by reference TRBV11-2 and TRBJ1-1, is EAGVAQSPRYKIIEKRQSVAFWCNPISGHATLYWYQQILGQGPKLLIQFQNNGVVDDSQLPKDRFSAERLKGVDSTLKIQPAKLEDSAVYLCASSSGQGAFFGQGTRLTVV.

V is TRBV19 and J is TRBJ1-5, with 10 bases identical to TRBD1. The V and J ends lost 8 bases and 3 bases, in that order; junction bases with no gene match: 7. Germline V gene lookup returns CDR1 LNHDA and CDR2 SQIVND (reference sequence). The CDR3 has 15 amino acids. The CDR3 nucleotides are TGTGCCAGTGATCCGGGACAGGGGTACAATCAGCCCCAGCATTTT. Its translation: CASDPGQGYNQPQHF.

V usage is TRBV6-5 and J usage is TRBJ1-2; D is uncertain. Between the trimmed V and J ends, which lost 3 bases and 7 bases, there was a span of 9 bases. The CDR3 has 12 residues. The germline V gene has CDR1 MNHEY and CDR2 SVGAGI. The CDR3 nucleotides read TGTGCCAGCAGTTATGCGCGAGGTGGCTACACCTTC. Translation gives CASSYARGGYTF.

The CDR3 region has the DNA TGTGCCAGCAGCGAACCGGGACTAGGGGGCATTCAGTACTTC. Amino acid sequence: CASSEPGLGGIQYF. The rearrangement joins TRBV7-2 to TRBJ2-4; TRBD2 aligns across 8 bases. After removal of 5 bases from V and 9 bases from J, the junction contained 9 bases not matched to a gene. Germline V gene sequence: CDR1 SGHTA, CDR2 FQGNSA. The CDR3 consists of 14 residues.

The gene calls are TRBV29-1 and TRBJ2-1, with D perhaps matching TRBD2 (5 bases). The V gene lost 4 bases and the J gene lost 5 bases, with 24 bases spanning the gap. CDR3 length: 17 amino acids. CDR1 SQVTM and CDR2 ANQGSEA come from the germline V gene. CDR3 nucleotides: TGCAGCGTTGTAGCGACCGCTTCAATGTTTATTAACAATGAGCAGTTCTTC. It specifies CSVVATASMFINNEQFF.

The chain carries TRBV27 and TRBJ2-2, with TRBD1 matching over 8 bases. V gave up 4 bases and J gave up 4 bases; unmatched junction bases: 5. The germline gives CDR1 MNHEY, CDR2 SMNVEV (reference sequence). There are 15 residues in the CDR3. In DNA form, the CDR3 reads TGTGCCAGCAGTTCAGGACAGGGAGGCACCGGGGAGCTGTTTTTT. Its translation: CASSSGQGGTGELFF.